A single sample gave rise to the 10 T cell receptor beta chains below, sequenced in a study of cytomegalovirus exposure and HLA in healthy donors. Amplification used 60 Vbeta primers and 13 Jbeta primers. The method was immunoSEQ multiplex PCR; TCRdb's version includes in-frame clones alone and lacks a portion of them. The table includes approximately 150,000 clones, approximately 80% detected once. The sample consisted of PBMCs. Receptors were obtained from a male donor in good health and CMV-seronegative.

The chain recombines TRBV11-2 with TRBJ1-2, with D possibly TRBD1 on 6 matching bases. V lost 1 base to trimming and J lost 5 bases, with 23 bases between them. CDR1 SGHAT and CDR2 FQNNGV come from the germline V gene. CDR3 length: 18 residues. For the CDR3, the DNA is TGTGCCAGCAGCTTAGCGTTCGGACGAGGCAAGGGGGATTATGGCTACACCTTC. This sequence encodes CASSLAFGRGKGDYGYTF. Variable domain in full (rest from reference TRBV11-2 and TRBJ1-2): EAGVAQSPRYKIIEKRQSVAFWCNPISGHATLYWYQQILGQGPKLLIQFQNNGVVDDSQLPKDRFSAERLKGVDSTLKIQPAKLEDSAVYLCASSLAFGRGKGDYGYTFGSGTRLTVV.

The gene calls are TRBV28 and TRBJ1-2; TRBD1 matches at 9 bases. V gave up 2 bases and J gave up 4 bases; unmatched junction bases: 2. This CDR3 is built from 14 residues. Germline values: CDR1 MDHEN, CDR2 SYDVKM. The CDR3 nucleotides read TGTGCCAGCAGTTTAACAGGGGGCTTCTATGGCTACACCTTC. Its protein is CASSLTGGFYGYTF.

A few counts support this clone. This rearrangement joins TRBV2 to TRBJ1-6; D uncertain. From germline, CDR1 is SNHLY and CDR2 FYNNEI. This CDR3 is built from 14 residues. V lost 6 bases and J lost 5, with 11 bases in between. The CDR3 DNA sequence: TGTGCCAGCAGGCTAGGTTCCAATAATTCACCCCTCCACTTT. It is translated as CASRLGSNNSPLHF. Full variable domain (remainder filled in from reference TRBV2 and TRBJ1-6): EPEVTQTPSHQVTQMGQEVILRCVPISNHLYFYWYRQILGQKVEFLVSFYNNEISEKSEIFDDQFSVERPDGSNFTLKIRSTKLEDSAMYFCASRLGSNNSPLHFGNGTRLTVT.

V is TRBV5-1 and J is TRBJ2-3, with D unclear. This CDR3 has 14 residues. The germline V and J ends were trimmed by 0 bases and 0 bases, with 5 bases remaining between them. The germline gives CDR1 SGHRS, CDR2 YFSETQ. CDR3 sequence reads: CASSLVLSTDTQYF. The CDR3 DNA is TGCGCCAGCAGCTTGGTCCTGAGCACAGATACGCAGTATTTT.

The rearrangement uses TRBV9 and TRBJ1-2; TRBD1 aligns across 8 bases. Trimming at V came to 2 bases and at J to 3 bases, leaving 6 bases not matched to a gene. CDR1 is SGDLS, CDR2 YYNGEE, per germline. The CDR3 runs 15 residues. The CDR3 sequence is CASSVGQEPYYGYTF. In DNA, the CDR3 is TGTGCCAGCAGCGTGGGACAGGAACCCTACTATGGCTACACCTTC.

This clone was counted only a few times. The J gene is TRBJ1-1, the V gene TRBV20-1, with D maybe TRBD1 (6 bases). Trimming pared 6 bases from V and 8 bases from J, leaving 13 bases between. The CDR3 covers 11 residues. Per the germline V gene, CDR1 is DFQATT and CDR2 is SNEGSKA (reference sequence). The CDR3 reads CSAGRTVEAFF. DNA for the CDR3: TGCAGTGCGGGAAGGACAGTGGAAGCTTTCTTT.

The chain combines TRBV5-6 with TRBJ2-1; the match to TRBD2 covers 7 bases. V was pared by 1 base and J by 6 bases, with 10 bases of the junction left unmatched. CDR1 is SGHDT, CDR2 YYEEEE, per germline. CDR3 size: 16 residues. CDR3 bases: TGTGCCAGCAGCTTGTTGGGCGGGAGAGTCGGCAATGAGCAGTTCTTC. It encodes CASSLLGGRVGNEQFF.

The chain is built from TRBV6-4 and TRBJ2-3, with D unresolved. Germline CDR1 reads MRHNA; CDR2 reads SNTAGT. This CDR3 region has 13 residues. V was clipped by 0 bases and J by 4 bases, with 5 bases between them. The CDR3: CASSDSFPDTQYF. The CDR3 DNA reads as TGTGCCAGCAGTGACTCCTTTCCAGATACGCAGTATTTT.

In nucleotides, the CDR3 is TGTGCCAGCAGCCTCAGAGGGATTTACACCGGGGAGCTGTTTTTT. Translated: CASSLRGIYTGELFF. V gene TRBV2 combines with J gene TRBJ2-2; tentatively, D is TRBD2 (5 bases). V shed 6 bases and J shed 3 bases, with 14 bases lying between them. The germline V gene has CDR1 SNHLY and CDR2 FYNNEI. CDR3 size: 15 residues.

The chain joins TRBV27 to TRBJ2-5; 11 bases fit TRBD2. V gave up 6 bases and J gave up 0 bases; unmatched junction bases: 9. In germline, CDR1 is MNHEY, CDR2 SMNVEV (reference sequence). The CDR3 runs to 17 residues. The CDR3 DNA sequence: TGTGCCAGCAGCTCCCTACTAGCGGGAGAGAACCAAGAGACCCAGTACTTC. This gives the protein CASSSLLAGENQETQYF.